This is a list of T cell receptor beta chains from one sample in a study of Graves' ophthalmopathy and Graves' hyperthyroidism. Each CDR3 protein gets one entry after TCRdb re-called the multiplex PCR reads with MiXCR. The sample lists more than 1,000,000 distinct CDR3 sequences, less than 45% occurring once. Sequencing input: peripheral blood or thyroid tissue (not recorded which). Every receptor here comes from an adult man with Graves' hyperthyroidism. The conserved cysteine and the conserved F or W are not part of the CDR3 here. Fields, in order: CDR3 protein, D gene, V gene. A D gene is named only where the DNA matches it firmly.

CDR3 protein: ASSIRTGGHEQY
D gene: TRBD1
V gene: TRBV7-3

CDR3 protein: ASSLAGGRNEKLF
D gene: TRBD1
V gene: TRBV27

CDR3 protein: SASGGGAAIATNEKLF
D gene: -
V gene: TRBV20-1

CDR3 protein: ASSLVVTGDYGYT
D gene: TRBD1
V gene: TRBV5-1

CDR3 protein: AISESQY
D gene: -
V gene: TRBV10-3

CDR3 protein: SATYTGQGLDNSPLH
D gene: TRBD1
V gene: TRBV20-1

CDR3 protein: ASSLGRGHYSNQPQY
D gene: -
V gene: TRBV7-2

CDR3 protein: ASSWRSGGGYT
D gene: -
V gene: TRBV7-2

CDR3 protein: ASSQASGGYEQY
D gene: -
V gene: TRBV3-1

CDR3 protein: SARDPGPNTGELF
D gene: -
V gene: TRBV20-1

CDR3 protein: TSSINVLMGQTQY
D gene: -
V gene: TRBV7-3

CDR3 protein: ASSFSGDRGETQY
D gene: TRBD1
V gene: TRBV12-3/TRBV12-4

CDR3 protein: SASPGTGVSPQH
D gene: TRBD1
V gene: TRBV20-1

CDR3 protein: ASSGTGQLNTEAF
D gene: TRBD1
V gene: TRBV6-5

CDR3 protein: ASSLLRQTRGEKLF
D gene: -
V gene: TRBV7-3

CDR3 protein: SVGSDRPEAF
D gene: -
V gene: TRBV29-1

CDR3 protein: ASSEVPGGT
D gene: -
V gene: TRBV6-1

CDR3 protein: ASSSPGRTVNTEAF
D gene: -
V gene: TRBV10-3

CDR3 protein: ASSFSGQGAEQY
D gene: TRBD1
V gene: TRBV7-2